Sequencing of this T cell receptor beta chain was carried out in a study of blood T cell repertoires in COVID-19. About the study: Italy, Spain and the United States were the sources of the convalescent and acute COVID-19 samples.

The CDR3 extends over 14 amino acids. Germline CDR1 is MNHEY and CDR2 is SVGAGI. Trimming removed 10 bases from V and 8 bases from J, with 18 bases in between. Recovered Cohort 3 donors showed two negative PCRs, clearance, or symptom resolution. In the original workflow: Counts of nucleated cells, estimated from reference gene primer amplification, were obtained. Sequenced by immunoSEQ multiplex PCR; TCRdb stores in-frame clones only, minus some. V, J and clone size were drawn from that table, and D and trimming were deduced from the DNA. Of 320,000 or so clones detected, approximately 88% appear once; the ten largest clones hold less than 5.5%.

The sequencing input was PBMCs or T cells enriched from blood (not recorded which). The chain is built from TRBV6-5 and TRBJ1-6; D call uncertain. The clonotype was recovered from a man aged 25-45 years who had recovered from COVID-19. In DNA, the CDR3 is TGTGCCATCCGAGGTTACTCCAAGGATTCACCCCTCCACTTT. Its protein product is CAIRGYSKDSPLHF.